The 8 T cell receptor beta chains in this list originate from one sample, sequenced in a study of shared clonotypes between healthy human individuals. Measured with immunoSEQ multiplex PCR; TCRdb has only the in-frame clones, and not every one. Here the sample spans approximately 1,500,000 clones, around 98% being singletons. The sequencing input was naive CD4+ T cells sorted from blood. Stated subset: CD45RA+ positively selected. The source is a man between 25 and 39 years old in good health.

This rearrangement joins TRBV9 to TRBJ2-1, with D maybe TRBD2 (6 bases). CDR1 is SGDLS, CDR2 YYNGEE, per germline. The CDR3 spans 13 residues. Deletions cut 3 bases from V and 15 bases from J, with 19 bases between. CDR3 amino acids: CASSAQDGLGGFF. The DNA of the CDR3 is TGTGCCAGCAGCGCCCAGGACGGCCTGGGGGGGTTCTTC.

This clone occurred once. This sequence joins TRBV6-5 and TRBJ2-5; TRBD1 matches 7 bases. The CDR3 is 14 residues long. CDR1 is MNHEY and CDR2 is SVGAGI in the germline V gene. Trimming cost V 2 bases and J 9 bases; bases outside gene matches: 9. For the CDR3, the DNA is TGTGCCAGCAGTTACCAAAGGGGGCCCTTGGCCCAGTACTTC. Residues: CASSYQRGPLAQYF.

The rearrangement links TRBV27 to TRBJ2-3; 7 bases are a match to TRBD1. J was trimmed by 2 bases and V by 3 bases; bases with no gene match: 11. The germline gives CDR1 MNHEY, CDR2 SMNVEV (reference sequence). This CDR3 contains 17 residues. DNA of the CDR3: TGTGCCAGCAGTTTTTACCGGGACAGCCTCCTCACAGATACGCAGTATTTT. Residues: CASSFYRDSLLTDTQYF.

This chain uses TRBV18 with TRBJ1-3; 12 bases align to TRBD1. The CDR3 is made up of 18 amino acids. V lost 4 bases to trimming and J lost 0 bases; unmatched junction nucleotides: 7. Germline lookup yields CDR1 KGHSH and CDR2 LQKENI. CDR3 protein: CASSQGTGGVGSGNTIYF. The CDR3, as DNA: TGTGCCAGCTCACAGGGGACAGGGGGCGTCGGCTCTGGAAACACCATATATTTT.

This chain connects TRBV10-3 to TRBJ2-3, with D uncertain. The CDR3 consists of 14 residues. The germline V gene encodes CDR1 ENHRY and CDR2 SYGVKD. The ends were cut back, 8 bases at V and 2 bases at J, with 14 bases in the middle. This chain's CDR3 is CAIRHPGDTDTQYF. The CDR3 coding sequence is TGTGCCATCCGACATCCTGGAGACACAGATACGCAGTATTTT.

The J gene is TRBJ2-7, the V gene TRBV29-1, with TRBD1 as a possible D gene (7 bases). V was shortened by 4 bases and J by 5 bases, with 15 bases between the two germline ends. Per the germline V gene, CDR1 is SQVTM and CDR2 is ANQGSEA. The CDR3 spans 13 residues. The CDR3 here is CSVVPGGLHEQYF. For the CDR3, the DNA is TGCAGCGTTGTCCCAGGGGGGCTTCACGAGCAGTACTTC.

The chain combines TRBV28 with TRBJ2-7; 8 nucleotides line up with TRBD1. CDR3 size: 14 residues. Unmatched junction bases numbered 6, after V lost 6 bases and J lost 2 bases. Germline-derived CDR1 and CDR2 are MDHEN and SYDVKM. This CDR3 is CASRADRAPYEQYF. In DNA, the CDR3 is TGTGCCAGCAGAGCGGACAGGGCTCCCTACGAGCAGTACTTC.

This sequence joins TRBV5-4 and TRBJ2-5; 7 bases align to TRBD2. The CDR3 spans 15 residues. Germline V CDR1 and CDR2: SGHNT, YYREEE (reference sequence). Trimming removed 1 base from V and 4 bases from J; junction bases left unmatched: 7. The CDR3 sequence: CASSLSAGAGETQYF. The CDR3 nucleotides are TGTGCCAGCAGCTTGTCGGCGGGAGCGGGAGAGACCCAGTACTTC.